The 19 T cell receptor beta chains reported below all come from one sample, sequenced in a study of molecular identifiers for immune sequencing clone quantification (dated by TCRdb to 2016 to 2018). The method behind the library was PCR. Sequencing was performed on an Illumina HiSeq 4000. TCRdb reran the public reads through fastp at Q25 and MiXCR, keeping productive beta chains. CDR3 protein duplicates are merged, each entry listing the most common genes and DNA. This sample gives more than 450,000 distinct CDR3 sequences in total; about 22% of them show up just once. Clones ranked in the top ten supply 0.7% to 1% of the sample. The sequencing sample was made of naive CD8+ T cells from blood, with Jurkat cell RNA spiked in. Reading the label with the study, this specimen's cell subset or site is: FACS-sorted CD8+CD4-CCR7+CD45RA+ naive T cells. The receptors stem from a human donor in good health. Some libraries in this study had Jurkat cell RNA spiked in.

Of note for this clonotype: Being one base from a much bigger clone, this may be a read error. CDR3 loop: CGVADQETQYF. For the CDR3, the DNA is TGCGGCGTTGCAGACCAAGAGACCCAGTACTTC. The chain uses TRBV29-1 and TRBJ2-5; D is unresolved. The germline gives CDR1 SQVTM, CDR2 ANQGSEA. The length of the CDR3 is 11 residues.

This clonotype appeared many times. This rearrangement joins TRBV4-3 to TRBJ2-3; either TRBD1 or TRBD2 may fit D (5 bases each). The CDR3 loop spans 16 amino acids. From germline, CDR1 is LGHNA and CDR2 YSLEER. The V end was cut by 0 bases, the J end by 2 bases, with 12 bases between. This CDR3 reads CASSQDQADNTDTQYF. DNA for the CDR3: TGCGCCAGCAGCCAAGATCAAGCGGACAACACAGATACGCAGTATTTT.

This clonotype was counted many times. The rearrangement links TRBV4-1 to TRBJ2-3; D uncertain. Trimming cost V 0 bases and J 4 bases, with 5 bases left between them. The CDR3 runs 13 residues. Germline assignment: CDR1 MGHRA and CDR2 YSYEKL. The CDR3 region has the DNA TGCGCCAGCAGCCAAGATTCATCAGATACGCAGTATTTT. Its translation is CASSQDSSDTQYF.

This clonotype occurred a few times. J is TRBJ2-4 and V is TRBV11-3; D gene uncertain. This CDR3 contains 12 residues. Trimming shortened V by 4 bases and J by 8 bases, and 9 bases separated the two germline ends. The germline V gene encodes CDR1 SGHNT and CDR2 YENEEA. The DNA for the CDR3 is TGTGCCAGCAGCTCGAGTGAACACATTCAGTACTTC. This sequence encodes CASSSSEHIQYF.

This clonotype showed up many times. This chain connects TRBV20-1 to TRBJ2-2; the D gene is possibly TRBD1 (6 bases). Germline-derived CDR1 and CDR2 are DFQATT and SNEGSKA (reference sequence). V was cut by 3 bases and J by 0 bases, with 11 bases left in between. The CDR3 is made up of 15 amino acids. The CDR3 sequence is CSARDGTTNTGELFF. CDR3 sequence (DNA): TGCAGTGCTAGGGACGGGACAACGAACACCGGGGAGCTGTTTTTT.

This clonotype was recorded at least ten times. V is TRBV2 and J is TRBJ2-7; D is ambiguous. The V end lost 4 bases, the J end lost 3 bases, and 13 bases lay between the germline ends. The CDR3 consists of 14 residues. Germline values: CDR1 SNHLY, CDR2 FYNNEI. The CDR3 loop is CASSAWEGFYEQYF. The CDR3 nucleotides read TGTGCCAGCAGTGCGTGGGAAGGGTTCTACGAGCAGTACTTC. The variable domain in full, completed from reference TRBV2 and TRBJ2-7, reads EPEVTQTPSHQVTQMGQEVILRCVPISNHLYFYWYRQILGQKVEFLVSFYNNEISEKSEIFDDQFSVERPDGSNFTLKIRSTKLEDSAMYFCASSAWEGFYEQYFGPGTRLTVT.

Worth noting for this clonotype: A read error is the likely source, as a far larger clone sits one nucleotide away. The chain employs TRBV7-9 and TRBJ2-3; D is ambiguous. In germline, CDR1 is SEHNR, CDR2 FQNEAQ (reference sequence). The V gene lost 4 bases and the J gene lost 2 bases, with 7 bases spanning the gap. The CDR3 has 13 residues. As DNA, the CDR3 is TGTGCCAGCAGCTCCTCCGCCACAGATACGCAGTATTTT. Encoded protein: CASSSSATDTQYF. The variable domain in full, completed from reference TRBV7-9 and TRBJ2-3, reads DTGVSQNPRHKITKRGQNVTFRCDPISEHNRLYWYRQTLGQGPEFLTYFQNEAQLEKSRLLSDRFSAERPKGSFSTLEIQRTEQGDSAMYLCASSSSATDTQYFGPGTRLTVL.

Regarding this clonotype: A much larger clone differs by one base, so this may be a read error. The chain couples TRBV14 to TRBJ2-5, with a possible D match to TRBD1 (6 bases). CDR3 length: 17 amino acids. The V end lost 8 bases, the J end lost 1 base, and 23 bases lay between the germline ends. Germline assignment: CDR1 SGHDN and CDR2 FVKESK. Written as DNA, the CDR3 is TGTGCCAGCTGCCTATCCGGGACACTGAAATCCCAAGAGACCCAGTACTTC. Protein product: CASCLSGTLKSQETQYF.

This clonotype has at least ten counts. The chain combines TRBV7-6 with TRBJ1-5; D perhaps matches TRBD1 (5 bases). CDR3 size: 16 residues. Per the germline V gene, CDR1 is SGHVS and CDR2 is FNYEAQ. V lost 1 base to trimming and J lost 3 bases, with 13 bases between them. This chain's CDR3 is CASSLDRGSPNQPQHF. DNA for the CDR3: TGTGCCAGCAGCTTAGACCGGGGGAGTCCCAATCAGCCCCAGCATTTT.

This clonotype was detected only a few times. The genes are TRBV7-9 and TRBJ2-7, with D perhaps assigned TRBD1 or TRBD2 (5 bases each). The CDR3 runs 16 residues. Germline values: CDR1 SEHNR, CDR2 FQNEAQ (reference sequence). V was pared by 7 bases and J by 3 bases, with 22 bases between. The CDR3 DNA sequence: TGTGCCAGCACCCAAATTGGGGCCGGGAAAAACTACGAGCAGTACTTC. Translating it yields CASTQIGAGKNYEQYF.

This chain links TRBV2 with TRBJ1-5; 10 nucleotides line up with TRBD1. J lost 3 bases, V lost 6 bases, and 5 bases had no gene match. This CDR3 is built from 15 residues. Germline loops: CDR1 SNHLY, CDR2 FYNNEI. The CDR3 DNA is TGTGCCAGCAGAGGGGACAGGGGATACAATCAGCCCCAGCATTTT. Its protein product is CASRGDRGYNQPQHF.

The chain has TRBV4-3 and TRBJ1-4, with D possibly being TRBD1 (5 bases). V was pared by 5 bases and J by 4 bases, with 14 bases between. Germline-derived CDR1 and CDR2 are LGHNA and YSLEER. CDR3 length: 15 residues. The CDR3 region is CASSTGDGLNEKLFF. DNA of the CDR3: TGCGCCAGCAGCACGGGGGACGGACTTAATGAAAAACTGTTTTTT.

The chain links TRBV11-3 to TRBJ2-6, with 8 positions matching TRBD1. There are 17 residues in the CDR3. Germline CDR1 is SGHNT and CDR2 is YENEEA. With V trimmed by 5 bases and J by 0 bases, 6 bases remained unmatched. CDR3 protein: CASSPGQGNSGANVLTF. CDR3 DNA: TGTGCCAGCAGCCCCGGACAGGGAAACTCTGGGGCCAACGTCCTGACTTTC.

This CDR3 reads CASSGTDEQFF. The CDR3 DNA reads as TGCGCCAGCAGCGGTACGGATGAGCAGTTCTTC. This chain joins TRBV4-3 and TRBJ2-1, with unresolved D. The CDR3 is made up of 11 amino acids. Between the trimmed V and J ends, which lost 5 bases and 8 bases, there was a span of 7 bases. The germline CDR1 and CDR2 sequences are LGHNA and YSLEER.

This clonotype was found many times. This chain connects TRBV25-1 to TRBJ1-1; D perhaps matches TRBD1 (5 bases). Deletions cut 6 bases from V and 6 bases from J, with 14 bases between. CDR1 is MGHDK and CDR2 is SYGVNS in the germline V gene. The CDR3 runs to 13 residues. This CDR3 is CASRFRGLAEAFF. CDR3 DNA: TGTGCCAGCAGGTTTAGGGGTTTGGCTGAAGCTTTCTTT.

Remarks on this clonotype: With a much larger clone just one base away, this may be a read error. The chain carries TRBV4-1 and TRBJ2-3; 9 nucleotides match TRBD2. Per germline, CDR1 MGHRA and CDR2 YSYEKL. The V and J ends lost 4 bases and 8 bases, in that order; junction bases with no gene match: 13. This CDR3 comprises 16 residues. The CDR3 DNA sequence: TGCGCCAGCAGCCCCCTTGGGGGACTAGCTGCGCGTACGCAGTATTTT. Translation: CASSPLGGLAARTQYF.

The table lists this clonotype with many counts. This rearrangement joins TRBV29-1 to TRBJ2-3, with 7 bases that match TRBD2. After removal of 0 bases from V and 2 bases from J, the junction contained 2 bases not matched to a gene. This CDR3 is built from 14 residues. Per germline, CDR1 SQVTM and CDR2 ANQGSEA. The CDR3 is CSVEDREVTDTQYF. The DNA of the CDR3 is TGCAGCGTTGAAGATCGGGAGGTCACAGATACGCAGTATTTT.

This clonotype was seen only a few times. The genes are TRBV4-3 and TRBJ1-2; TRBD1 matches at 8 bases. The CDR3 sequence is 15 residues long. Per germline, CDR1 LGHNA and CDR2 YSLEER. V gave up 2 bases and J gave up 5 bases; unmatched junction bases: 7. CDR3 sequence: CASSQQRTGRYGYTF. DNA of the CDR3: TGCGCCAGCAGCCAACAAAGGACAGGGAGATATGGCTACACCTTC.

V is TRBV6-1 and J is TRBJ2-7; 8 bases are a match to TRBD1. V lost 1 base, J lost 7 bases, and 9 bases stayed unmatched. CDR1 and CDR2 from the germline V gene are MNHNS and SASEGT. The CDR3 loop spans 15 amino acids. Here the CDR3 reads CASSEEDTGGWEQYF. The CDR3 DNA follows: TGTGCCAGCAGTGAAGAAGATACAGGGGGGTGGGAGCAGTACTTC.